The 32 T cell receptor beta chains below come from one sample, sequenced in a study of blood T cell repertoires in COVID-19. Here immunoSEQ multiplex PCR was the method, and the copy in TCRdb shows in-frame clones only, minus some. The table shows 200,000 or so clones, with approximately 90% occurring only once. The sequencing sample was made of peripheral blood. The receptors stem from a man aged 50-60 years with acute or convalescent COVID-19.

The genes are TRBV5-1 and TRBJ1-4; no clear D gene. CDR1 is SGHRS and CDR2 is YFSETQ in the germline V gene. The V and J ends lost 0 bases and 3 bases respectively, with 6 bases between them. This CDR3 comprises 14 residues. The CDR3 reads CASSLAQPNEKLFF. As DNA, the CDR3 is TGCGCCAGCAGCTTGGCACAGCCTAATGAAAAACTGTTTTTT.

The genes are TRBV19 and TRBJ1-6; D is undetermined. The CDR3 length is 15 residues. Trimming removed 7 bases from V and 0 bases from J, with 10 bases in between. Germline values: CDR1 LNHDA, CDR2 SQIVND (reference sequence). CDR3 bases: TGTGCCAGTATGATGTCGAGCTCCTATAATTCACCCCTCCACTTT. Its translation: CASMMSSSYNSPLHF.

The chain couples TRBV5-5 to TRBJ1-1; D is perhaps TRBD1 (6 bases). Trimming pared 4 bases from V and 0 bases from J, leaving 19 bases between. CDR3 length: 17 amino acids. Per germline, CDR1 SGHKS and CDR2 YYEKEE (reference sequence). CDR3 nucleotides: TGTGCCAGCAGCCGGCGAACAACAGGGCCTATGAACACTGAAGCTTTCTTT. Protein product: CASSRRTTGPMNTEAFF.

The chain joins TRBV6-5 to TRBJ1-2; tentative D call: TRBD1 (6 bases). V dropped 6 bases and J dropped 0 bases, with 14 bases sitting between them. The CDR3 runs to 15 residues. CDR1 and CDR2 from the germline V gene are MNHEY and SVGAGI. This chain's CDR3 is CASSTTGQSNYGYTF. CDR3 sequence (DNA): TGTGCCAGCAGCACCACTGGACAGTCTAACTATGGCTACACCTTC.

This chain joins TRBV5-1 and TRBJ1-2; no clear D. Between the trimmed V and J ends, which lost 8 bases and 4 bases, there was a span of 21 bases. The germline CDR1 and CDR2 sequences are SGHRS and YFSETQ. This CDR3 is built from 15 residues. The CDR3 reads CASMIGADSSYGYTF. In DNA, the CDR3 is TGCGCCAGTATGATTGGCGCGGACTCCTCCTATGGCTACACCTTC.

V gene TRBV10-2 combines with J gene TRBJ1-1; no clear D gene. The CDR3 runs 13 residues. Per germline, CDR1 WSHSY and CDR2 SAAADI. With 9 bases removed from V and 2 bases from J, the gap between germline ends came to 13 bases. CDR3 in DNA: TGCGCCAGTGCGCGGGGAACTAACACTGAAGCTTTCTTT. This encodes CASARGTNTEAFF.

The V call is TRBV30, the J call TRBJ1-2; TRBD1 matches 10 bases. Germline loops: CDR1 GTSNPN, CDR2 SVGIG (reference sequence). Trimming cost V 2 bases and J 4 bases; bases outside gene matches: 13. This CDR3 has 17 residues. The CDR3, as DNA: TGTGCCTGGAGTCGGCCGGGACAGGGGCCCCAAGCCTATGGCTACACCTTC. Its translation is CAWSRPGQGPQAYGYTF.

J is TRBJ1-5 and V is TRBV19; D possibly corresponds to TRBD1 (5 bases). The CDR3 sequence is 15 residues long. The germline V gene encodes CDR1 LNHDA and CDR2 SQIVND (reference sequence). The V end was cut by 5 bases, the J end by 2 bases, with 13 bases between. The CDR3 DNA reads TGTGCCAGTAGTTCTCAGGGTGTTGGCAATCAGCCCCAGCATTTT. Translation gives CASSSQGVGNQPQHF.

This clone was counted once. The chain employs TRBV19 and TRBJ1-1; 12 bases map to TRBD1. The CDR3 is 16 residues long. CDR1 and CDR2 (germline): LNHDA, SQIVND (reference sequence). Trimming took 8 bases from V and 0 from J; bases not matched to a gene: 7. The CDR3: CASRDRGQRLNTEAFF. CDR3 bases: TGTGCCAGTCGGGACAGGGGGCAGAGGTTGAACACTGAAGCTTTCTTT.

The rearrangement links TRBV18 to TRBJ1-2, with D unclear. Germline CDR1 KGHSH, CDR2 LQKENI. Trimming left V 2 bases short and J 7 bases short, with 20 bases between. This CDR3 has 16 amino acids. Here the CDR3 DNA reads TGTGCCAGCTCACCATACGACTCGGGTAAATCTGGTGGCTACACCTTC. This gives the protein CASSPYDSGKSGGYTF. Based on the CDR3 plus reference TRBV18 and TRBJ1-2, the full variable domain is NAGVMQNPRHLVRRRGQEARLRCSPMKGHSHVYWYRQLPEEGLKFMVYLQKENIIDESGMPKERFSAEFPKEGPSILRIQQVVRGDSAAYFCASSPYDSGKSGGYTFGSGTRLTVV.

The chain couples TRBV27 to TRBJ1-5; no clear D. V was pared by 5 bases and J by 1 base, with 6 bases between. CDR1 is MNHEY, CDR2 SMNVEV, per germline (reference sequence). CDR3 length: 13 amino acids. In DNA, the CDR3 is TGTGCCAGCAGTCCCCAAAGCAATCAGCCCCAGCATTTT. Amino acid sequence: CASSPQSNQPQHF.

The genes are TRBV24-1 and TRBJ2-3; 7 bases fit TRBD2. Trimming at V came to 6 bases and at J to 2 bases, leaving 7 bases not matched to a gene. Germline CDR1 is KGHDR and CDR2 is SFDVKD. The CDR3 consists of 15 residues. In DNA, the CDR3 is TGTGCCACCAGTAATTCCGGGACTATCACAGATACGCAGTATTTT. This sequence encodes CATSNSGTITDTQYF.

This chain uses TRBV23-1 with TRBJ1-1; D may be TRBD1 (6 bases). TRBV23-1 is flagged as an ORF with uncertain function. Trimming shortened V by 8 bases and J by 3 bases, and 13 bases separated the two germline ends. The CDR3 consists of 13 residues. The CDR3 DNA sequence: TGCGCCAGCCCAGGACAGTTCTACACTGAAGCTTTCTTT. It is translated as CASPGQFYTEAFF.

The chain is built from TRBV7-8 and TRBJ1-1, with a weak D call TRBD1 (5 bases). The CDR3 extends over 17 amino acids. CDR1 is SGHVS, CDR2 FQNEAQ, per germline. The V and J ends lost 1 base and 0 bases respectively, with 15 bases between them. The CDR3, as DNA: TGTGCCAGCAGCTTAGTGGGTGTGGGGCGGATGAACACTGAAGCTTTCTTT. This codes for CASSLVGVGRMNTEAFF. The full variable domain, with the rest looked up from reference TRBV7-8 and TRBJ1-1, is GAGVSQSPRYKVAKRGQDVALRCDPISGHVSLFWYQQALGQGPEFLTYFQNEAQLDKSGLPSDRFFAERPEGSVSTLKIQRTQQEDSAVYLCASSLVGVGRMNTEAFFGQGTRLTVV.

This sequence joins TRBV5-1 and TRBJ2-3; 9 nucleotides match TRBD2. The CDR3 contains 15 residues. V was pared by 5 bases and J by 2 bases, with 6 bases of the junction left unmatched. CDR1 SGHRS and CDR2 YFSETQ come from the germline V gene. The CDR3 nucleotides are TGCGCCAGCAGACCCTTAGCGGGAGCCACAGATACGCAGTATTTT. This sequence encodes CASRPLAGATDTQYF.

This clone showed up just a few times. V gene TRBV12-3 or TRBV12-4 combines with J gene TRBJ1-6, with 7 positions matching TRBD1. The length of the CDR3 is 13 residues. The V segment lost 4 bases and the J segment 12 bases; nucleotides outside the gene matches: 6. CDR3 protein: CASSSRQGLPLHF. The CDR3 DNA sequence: TGTGCCAGCAGTTCCCGACAGGGATTACCCCTCCACTTT.

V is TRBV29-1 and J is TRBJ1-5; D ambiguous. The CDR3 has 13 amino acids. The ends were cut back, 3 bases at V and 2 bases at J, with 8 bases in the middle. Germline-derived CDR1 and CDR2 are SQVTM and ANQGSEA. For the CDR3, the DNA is TGCAGCGTTGAGGTGGGCCGCAATCAGCCCCAGCATTTT. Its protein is CSVEVGRNQPQHF.

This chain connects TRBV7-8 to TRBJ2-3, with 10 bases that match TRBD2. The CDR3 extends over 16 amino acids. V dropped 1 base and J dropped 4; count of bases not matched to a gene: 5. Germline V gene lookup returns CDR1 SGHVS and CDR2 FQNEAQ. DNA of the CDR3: TGTGCCAGCAGCTTAGGGGTTAGCGGGGGGCCAGATACGCAGTATTTT. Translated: CASSLGVSGGPDTQYF.

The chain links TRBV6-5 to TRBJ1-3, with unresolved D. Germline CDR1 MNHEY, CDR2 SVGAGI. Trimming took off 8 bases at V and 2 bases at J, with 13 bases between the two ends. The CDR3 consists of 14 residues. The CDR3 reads CASEVLTAGNTIYF. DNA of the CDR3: TGTGCCAGCGAAGTCTTGACTGCTGGAAACACCATATATTTT.

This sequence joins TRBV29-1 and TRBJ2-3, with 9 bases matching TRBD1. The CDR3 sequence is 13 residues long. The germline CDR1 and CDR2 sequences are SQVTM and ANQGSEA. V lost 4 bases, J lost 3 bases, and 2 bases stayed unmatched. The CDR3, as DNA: TGCAGCGTTGTGGGACAGGGAACAGATACGCAGTATTTT. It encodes CSVVGQGTDTQYF.

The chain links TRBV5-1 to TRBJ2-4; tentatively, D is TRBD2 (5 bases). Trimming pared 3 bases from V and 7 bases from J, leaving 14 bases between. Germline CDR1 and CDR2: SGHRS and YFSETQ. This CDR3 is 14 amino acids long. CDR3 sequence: CASSSGSQRNIQYF. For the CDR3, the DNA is TGCGCCAGCAGCTCGGGGTCCCAGCGGAACATTCAGTACTTC.

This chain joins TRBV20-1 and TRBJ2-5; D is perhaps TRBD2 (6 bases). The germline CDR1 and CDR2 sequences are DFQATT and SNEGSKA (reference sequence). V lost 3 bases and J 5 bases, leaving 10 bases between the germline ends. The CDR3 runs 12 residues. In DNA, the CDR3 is TGCAGTGCTAGTACCAGCGGGGAGACCCAGTACTTC. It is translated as CSASTSGETQYF.

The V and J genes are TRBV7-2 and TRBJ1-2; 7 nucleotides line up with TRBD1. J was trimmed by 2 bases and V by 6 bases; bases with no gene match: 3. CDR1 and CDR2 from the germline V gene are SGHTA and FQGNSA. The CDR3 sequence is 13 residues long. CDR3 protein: CASRQTGNYGYTF. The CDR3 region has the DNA TGTGCCAGCAGACAGACAGGGAACTATGGCTACACCTTC.

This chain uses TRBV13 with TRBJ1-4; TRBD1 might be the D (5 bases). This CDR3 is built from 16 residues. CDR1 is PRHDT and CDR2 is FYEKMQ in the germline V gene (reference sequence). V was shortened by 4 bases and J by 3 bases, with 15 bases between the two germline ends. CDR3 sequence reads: CASSSRRGRSNEKLFF. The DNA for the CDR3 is TGTGCCAGCAGCTCTCGAAGGGGAAGGTCTAATGAAAAACTGTTTTTT.

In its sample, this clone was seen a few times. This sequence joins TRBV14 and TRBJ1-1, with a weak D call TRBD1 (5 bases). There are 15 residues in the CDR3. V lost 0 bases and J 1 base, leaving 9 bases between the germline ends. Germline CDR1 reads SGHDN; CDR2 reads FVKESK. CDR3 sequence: CASSQDRVRNTEAFF. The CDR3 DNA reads TGTGCCAGCAGCCAAGACAGGGTCAGGAACACTGAAGCTTTCTTT.

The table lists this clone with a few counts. CDR3 DNA: TGTGCCAGCAGTCCCCATGCCGGGGAGCTGTTTTTT. Its translation: CASSPHAGELFF. The chain links TRBV6-2 or TRBV6-3 to TRBJ2-2, with unresolved D. V was cut by 5 bases and J by 6 bases, with 7 bases left in between. In germline, CDR1 is MNHEY, CDR2 SVGEGT. This CDR3 contains 12 residues.

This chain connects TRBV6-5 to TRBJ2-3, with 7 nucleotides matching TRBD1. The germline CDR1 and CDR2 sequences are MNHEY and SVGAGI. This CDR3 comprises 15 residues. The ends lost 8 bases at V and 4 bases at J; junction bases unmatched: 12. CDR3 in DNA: TGTGCCAGCCGCCTAGGGGGCATGGCGTCAGATACGCAGTATTTT. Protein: CASRLGGMASDTQYF.

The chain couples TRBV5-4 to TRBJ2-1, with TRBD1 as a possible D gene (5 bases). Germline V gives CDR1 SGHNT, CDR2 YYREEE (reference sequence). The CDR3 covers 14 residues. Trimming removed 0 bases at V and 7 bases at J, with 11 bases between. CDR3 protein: CASSLEGALNEQFF. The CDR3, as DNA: TGTGCCAGCAGCTTGGAAGGGGCCCTAAATGAGCAGTTCTTC.

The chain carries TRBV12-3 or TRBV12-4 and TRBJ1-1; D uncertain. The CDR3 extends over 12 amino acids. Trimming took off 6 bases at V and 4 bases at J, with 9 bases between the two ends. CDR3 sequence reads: CASSLLITEAFF. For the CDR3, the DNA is TGTGCCAGCAGCCTTTTAATCACTGAAGCTTTCTTT.

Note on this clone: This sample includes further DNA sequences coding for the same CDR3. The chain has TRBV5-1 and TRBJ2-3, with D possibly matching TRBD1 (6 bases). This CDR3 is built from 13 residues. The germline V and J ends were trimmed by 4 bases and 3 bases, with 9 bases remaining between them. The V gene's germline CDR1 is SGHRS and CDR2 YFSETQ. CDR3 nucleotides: TGCGCCAGCAGCCTCCAGGGGACAGATACGCAGTATTTT. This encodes CASSLQGTDTQYF.

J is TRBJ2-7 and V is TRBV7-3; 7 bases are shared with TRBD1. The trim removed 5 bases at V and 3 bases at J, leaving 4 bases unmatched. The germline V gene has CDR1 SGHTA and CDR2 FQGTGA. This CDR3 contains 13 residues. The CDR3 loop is CASSKWTGYEQYF. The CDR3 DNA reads TGTGCCAGCAGCAAATGGACAGGCTACGAGCAGTACTTC.

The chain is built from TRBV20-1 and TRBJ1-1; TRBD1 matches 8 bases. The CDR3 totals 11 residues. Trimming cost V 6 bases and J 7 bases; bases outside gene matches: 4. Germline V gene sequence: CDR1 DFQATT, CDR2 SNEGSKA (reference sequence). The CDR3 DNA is TGCAGTGCGGAACAGGGGGATGAAGCTTTCTTT. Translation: CSAEQGDEAFF.